This record looks at one TCR beta chain sequence and its context. Antigen: not known. This beta chain appears as a stray read in a library generated for alpha chains; its size is not informative. Via MiXCR, TCRdb re-called the 5' RACE reads, giving one row per CDR3 protein. In the table there are about 320 distinct CDR3 sequences, about 20% of which are singletons. The record originates from a study of spatial heterogeneity in lung cancer. Regarding the study as a whole: For expanded intratumoral alpha and beta TCRs, counts tracked tumor mutation counts.

This sample's time point: sample taken at primary tumor resection. The donors were 55 to 85 patients with non-small cell lung cancer that was early-stage and untreated. Frozen PBMC, nontumor lung or tumor provided whole RNA, which was sequenced unsorted. The sequences come from lung tumor tissue, collected at surgery. The receptor's source is a female donor with early-stage non-small cell lung cancer.

CDR3: CASSWDWDRTYNEQFF. The CDR3 region has the DNA TGTGCCAGCAGTTGGGACTGGGACAGGACCTACAATGAGCAGTTCTTC. The gene calls are TRBV7-2 and TRBJ2-1; 8 positions match TRBD1. The J segment lost 2 bases and the V segment lost 6 bases, leaving 9 bases of the junction unmatched. The CDR3 is made up of 16 amino acids. CDR1 and CDR2 (germline): SGHTA, FQGNSA.